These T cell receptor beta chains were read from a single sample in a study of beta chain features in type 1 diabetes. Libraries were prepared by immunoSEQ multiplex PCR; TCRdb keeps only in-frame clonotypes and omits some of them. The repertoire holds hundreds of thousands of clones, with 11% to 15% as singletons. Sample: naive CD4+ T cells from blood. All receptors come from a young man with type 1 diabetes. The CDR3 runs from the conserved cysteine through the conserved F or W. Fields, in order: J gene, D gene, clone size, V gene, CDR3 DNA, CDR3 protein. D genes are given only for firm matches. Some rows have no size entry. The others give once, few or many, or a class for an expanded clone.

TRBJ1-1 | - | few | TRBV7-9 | TGTGCCAGCAGCCCCCTGAGTGGGGGAAACACTGAAGCTTTCTTT | CASSPLSGGNTEAFF
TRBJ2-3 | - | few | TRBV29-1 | TGCAGCGTAGCCAGGGTGGCAGATACGCAGTATTTT | CSVARVADTQYF
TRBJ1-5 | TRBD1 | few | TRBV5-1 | TGCGCCAGCAGCTTGGGACAGGGGGGAAATCAGCCCCAGCATTTT | CASSLGQGGNQPQHF
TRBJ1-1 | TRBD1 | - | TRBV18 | TGTGCCAGCTCACAGACAGGGAAGGACACTGAAGCTTTCTTT | CASSQTGKDTEAFF
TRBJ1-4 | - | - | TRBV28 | TGTGCCAGCCTGGGGGATGAAAAACTGTTTTTT | CASLGDEKLFF
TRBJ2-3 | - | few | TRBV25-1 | TGTGCCAGCAGTGTAGAGGATTCCACAGATACGCAGTATTTT | CASSVEDSTDTQYF
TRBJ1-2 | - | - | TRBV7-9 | TGTGCCAGCAGCTTCACCTCTAACTATGGCTACACCTTC | CASSFTSNYGYTF
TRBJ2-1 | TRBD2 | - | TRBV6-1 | TGTGCCAGCAGAGCGGGAGGCGACTACAATGAGCAGTTCTTC | CASRAGGDYNEQFF
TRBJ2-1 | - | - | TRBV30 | TGTGCCTGGACTACGGACTCCCCAGCGGAAAATGAGCAGTTCTTC | CAWTTDSPAENEQFF
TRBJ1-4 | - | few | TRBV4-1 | TGCGCCAGCAGGCAATCGGGTGAAAAACTGTTTTTT | CASRQSGEKLFF
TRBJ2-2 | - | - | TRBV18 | TGTGCCAGCTCACCAAGCTTCTCGGGGGAGCTGTTTTTT | CASSPSFSGELFF
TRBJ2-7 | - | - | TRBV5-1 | TGCGCCAGCAGCTTGATGGACAACTCCTACGAGCAGTACTTC | CASSLMDNSYEQYF
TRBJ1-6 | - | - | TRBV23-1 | TGCGCCAGCTCCTCCGGGACGACGGTTTCACCCCTCCACTTT | CASSSGTTVSPLHF
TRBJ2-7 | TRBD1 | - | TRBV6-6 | TGTGCCAGCAGTGGACCGGGACAGGGGGCCTACGAGCAGTACTTC | CASSGPGQGAYEQYF
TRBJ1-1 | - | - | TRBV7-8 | TGTGCCAGCAGCCTGGACACAAACACTGAAGCTTTCTTT | CASSLDTNTEAFF
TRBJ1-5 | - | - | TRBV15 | TGTGCCACCAGCAGTAGACAGAGCAATCAGCCCCAGCATTTT | CATSSRQSNQPQHF
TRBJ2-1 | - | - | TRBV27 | TGTGCCAGCAGAACCCGACTAGTGGGGGAGCAGTTCTTC | CASRTRLVGEQFF
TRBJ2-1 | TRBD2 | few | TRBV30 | TGTGCCTGGAGCGTACAAGCGGGAGGCTACAATGAGCAGTTCTTC | CAWSVQAGGYNEQFF
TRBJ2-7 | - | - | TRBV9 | TGTGCCAGCAGCGTAGGCCCAGGGCATTCCTACGAGCAGTACTTC | CASSVGPGHSYEQYF
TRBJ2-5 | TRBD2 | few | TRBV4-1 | TGCGCCAGCAGCCAAGCTTTACGGGGGGGCCGGTTACAGACCCAGTACTTC | CASSQALRGGRLQTQYF
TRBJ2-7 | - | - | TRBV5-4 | TGTGCCAGCAGCTTGGCCACGGGGAGGAGGGAGCAGTACTTC | CASSLATGRREQYF
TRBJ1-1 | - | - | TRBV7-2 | TGTGCCAGCAGCTTGGGGGCCGGGATTGAAGCTTTCTTT | CASSLGAGIEAFF